Shown below are 14 T cell receptor beta chains from a single sample sequenced in a study of long-term antiretroviral therapy in people with HIV. They ran version v3.0 of the immunoSEQ assay at survey level. The table came from immunoSEQ multiplex PCR; TCRdb's copy has only in-frame clones and leaves some out. In the table there are 20,000 to 25,000 clones, 86% of which are singletons. The sequencing used unsorted PBMCs, collected 1.3 years after starting antiretroviral therapy. These receptors originate from a man in his 60s with HIV.

The chain uses TRBV5-6 and TRBJ1-5, with a possible D match to TRBD1 (5 bases). V was clipped by 6 bases and J by 7 bases, with 17 bases between them. Germline V gene sequence: CDR1 SGHDT, CDR2 YYEEEE. CDR3 length: 14 residues. This CDR3 is CASTTVGAGQPQHF. CDR3 nucleotides: TGTGCCAGCACCACGGTAGGGGCTGGACAGCCCCAGCATTTT.

J is TRBJ2-3 and V is TRBV27; perhaps TRBD2 as D (5 bases). The CDR3 totals 16 residues. V was shortened by 0 bases and J by 2 bases, with 12 bases between the two germline ends. Looked up from germline, CDR1 is MNHEY and CDR2 is SMNVEV (reference sequence). CDR3 protein: CASSLSYREPTDTQYF. Written as DNA, the CDR3 is TGTGCCAGCAGTTTATCGTACCGGGAACCCACAGATACGCAGTATTTT.

The chain uses TRBV11-2 and TRBJ1-2; tentatively, D is TRBD1 (5 bases). From germline, CDR1 is SGHAT and CDR2 FQNNGV. The CDR3 runs 14 residues. V gave up 5 bases and J gave up 4 bases, with 14 bases separating them. The DNA for the CDR3 is TGTGCCAGCAGCCCCAGGGTCGCGGGCTATGGCTACACCTTC. Amino acid sequence: CASSPRVAGYGYTF.

This chain joins TRBV5-4 and TRBJ2-5; 10 nucleotides line up with TRBD2. Per germline, CDR1 SGHNT and CDR2 YYREEE (reference sequence). The CDR3 consists of 16 residues. Trimming cost V 2 bases and J 1 base; bases outside gene matches: 5. The CDR3 loop is CASSLRLAGIQETQYF. CDR3 nucleotides: TGTGCCAGCAGCTTACGACTAGCGGGTATCCAAGAGACCCAGTACTTC.

V gene TRBV18 combines with J gene TRBJ2-1; 8 bases fit TRBD1. J was trimmed by 10 bases and V by 3 bases; bases with no gene match: 11. The CDR3 length is 15 residues. Germline values: CDR1 KGHSH, CDR2 LQKENI. As DNA, the CDR3 is TGTGCCAGCTCACCCGGACAGGGCAGTTTCAGGGAGCAGTTCTTC. Encoded protein: CASSPGQGSFREQFF.

The genes are TRBV7-9 and TRBJ2-1, with TRBD2 identical over 8 bases. The CDR3 runs 14 residues. Trimming took 7 bases from V and 7 from J; bases not matched to a gene: 9. Germline V gene data show CDR1 as SEHNR and CDR2 as FQNEAQ (reference sequence). DNA for the CDR3: TGTGCCAGCACCTGGTCCGGGGGGGCAAATGAGCAGTTCTTC. Translated, it gives CASTWSGGANEQFF.

This chain connects TRBV30 to TRBJ1-3; 7 nucleotides match TRBD1. The CDR3 has 15 residues. Germline V gene lookup returns CDR1 GTSNPN and CDR2 SVGIG (reference sequence). After removal of 2 bases from V and 4 bases from J, the junction contained 8 bases not matched to a gene. CDR3 nucleotides: TGTGCCTGGAGTAGGGACAGATCATCCGGAAACACCATATATTTT. The encoded protein is CAWSRDRSSGNTIYF.

The count of this clone is one. The chain employs TRBV5-4 and TRBJ2-1; 8 bases match TRBD2. CDR3 size: 17 residues. Per germline, CDR1 SGHNT and CDR2 YYREEE (reference sequence). V lost 3 bases, J lost 6 bases, and 14 bases stayed unmatched. The CDR3 sequence is CASSSSGGPLRGNEQFF. The CDR3 DNA reads TGTGCCAGCAGCTCATCGGGGGGGCCCCTAAGGGGCAATGAGCAGTTCTTC.

The CDR3 coding sequence is TGCGCCAGCAGCTTGTACGGCTCAGATTCTCAGCCCCAGCATTTT. Translated: CASSLYGSDSQPQHF. This rearrangement joins TRBV5-1 to TRBJ1-5; no clear D. V was trimmed by 1 base and J by 6 bases, leaving 14 bases between them. Germline CDR1 SGHRS, CDR2 YFSETQ. The CDR3 loop spans 15 amino acids.

The V call is TRBV10-1, the J call TRBJ2-2, with no clear D. This CDR3 contains 14 residues. The V and J ends lost 0 bases and 3 bases respectively, with 5 bases between them. Germline V CDR1 and CDR2: WNHNN, SYGVQD (reference sequence). CDR3 bases: TGCGCCAGCAGTGAGTCGCTAGACACCGGGGAGCTGTTTTTT. It specifies CASSESLDTGELFF.

The V and J genes are TRBV5-1 and TRBJ1-4; D unclear. V shed 4 bases and J shed 1 base, with 14 bases lying between them. The CDR3 covers 16 residues. The germline CDR1 and CDR2 sequences are SGHRS and YFSETQ. In nucleotides, the CDR3 is TGCGCCAGCAGCAGGACCCCGGTGGTAACTAATGAAAAACTGTTTTTT. Its protein product is CASSRTPVVTNEKLFF. The whole variable domain, filled in from reference TRBV5-1 and TRBJ1-4, reads KAGVTQTPRYLIKTRGQQVTLSCSPISGHRSVSWYQQTPGQGLQFLFEYFSETQRNKGNFPGRFSGRQFSNSRSEMNVSTLELGDSALYLCASSRTPVVTNEKLFFGSGTQLSVL.

The chain has TRBV7-9 and TRBJ1-4, with 7 bases fitting TRBD1. Trimming cost V 3 bases and J 4 bases; bases outside gene matches: 5. The CDR3 is 15 amino acids. The germline V gene has CDR1 SEHNR and CDR2 FQNEAQ (reference sequence). The CDR3 nucleotides are TGTGCCAGCAGCTTCAACAGGGGTAGTAATGAAAAACTGTTTTTT. Protein product: CASSFNRGSNEKLFF.

This chain joins TRBV6-6 and TRBJ2-5, with no clear D. This CDR3 region has 14 residues. The germline gives CDR1 MNHNY, CDR2 SVGAGI (reference sequence). The V gene lost 0 bases and the J gene lost 0 bases, with 5 bases spanning the gap. The DNA for the CDR3 is TGTGCCAGCAGTTACTCTGACTACCAAGAGACCCAGTACTTC. Amino acid sequence: CASSYSDYQETQYF.

The chain links TRBV9 to TRBJ2-3, with D perhaps matching TRBD1 (5 bases). This CDR3 has 13 residues. The germline V and J ends were trimmed by 5 bases and 0 bases, with 7 bases remaining between them. In germline, CDR1 is SGDLS, CDR2 YYNGEE. The chain's CDR3 is CASRGASTDTQYF. CDR3 nucleotide sequence: TGTGCCAGCAGAGGGGCGAGCACAGATACGCAGTATTTT.